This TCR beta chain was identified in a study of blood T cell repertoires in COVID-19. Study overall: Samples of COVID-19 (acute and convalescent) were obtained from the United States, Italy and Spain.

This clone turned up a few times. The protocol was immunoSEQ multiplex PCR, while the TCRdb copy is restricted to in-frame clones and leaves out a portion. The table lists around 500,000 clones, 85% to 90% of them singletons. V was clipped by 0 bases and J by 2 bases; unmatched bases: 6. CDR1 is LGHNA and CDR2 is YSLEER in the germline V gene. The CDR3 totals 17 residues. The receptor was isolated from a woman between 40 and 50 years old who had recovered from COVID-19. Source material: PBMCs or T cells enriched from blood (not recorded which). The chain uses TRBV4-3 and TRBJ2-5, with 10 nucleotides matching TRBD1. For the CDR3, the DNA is TGCGCCAGCAGCCAAGATCCCCCGGACAGGGGGCAAGAGACCCAGTACTTC. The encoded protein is CASSQDPPDRGQETQYF.